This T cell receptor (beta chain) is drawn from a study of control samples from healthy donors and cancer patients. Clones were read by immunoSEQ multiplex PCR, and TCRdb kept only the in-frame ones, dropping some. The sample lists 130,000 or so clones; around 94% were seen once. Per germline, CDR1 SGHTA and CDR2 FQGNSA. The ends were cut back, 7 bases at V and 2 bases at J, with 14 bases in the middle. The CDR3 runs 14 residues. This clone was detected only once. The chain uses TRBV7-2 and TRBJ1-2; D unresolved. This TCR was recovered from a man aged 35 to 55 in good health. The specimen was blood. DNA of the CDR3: TGTGCCAGCACCCCGGACGGACTAAACTATGGCTACACCTTC. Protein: CASTPDGLNYGYTF. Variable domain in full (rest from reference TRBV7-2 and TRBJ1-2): GAGVSQSPSNKVTEKGKDVELRCDPISGHTALYWYRQSLGQGLEFLIYFQGNSAPDKSGLPSDRFSAERTGGSVSTLTIQRTQQEDSAVYLCASTPDGLNYGYTFGSGTRLTVV.